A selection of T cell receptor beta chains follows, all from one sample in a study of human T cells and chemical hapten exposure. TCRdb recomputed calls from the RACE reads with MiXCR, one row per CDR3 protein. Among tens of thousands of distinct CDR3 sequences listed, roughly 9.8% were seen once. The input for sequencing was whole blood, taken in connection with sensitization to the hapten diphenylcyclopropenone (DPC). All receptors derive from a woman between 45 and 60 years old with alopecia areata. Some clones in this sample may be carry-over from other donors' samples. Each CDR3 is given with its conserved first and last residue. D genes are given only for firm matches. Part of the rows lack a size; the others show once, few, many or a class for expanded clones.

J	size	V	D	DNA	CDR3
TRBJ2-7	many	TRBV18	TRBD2	TGTGCCAGCTCCCCCCGAAGGACTAGATATGACGAGCAGTACTTC	CASSPRRTRYDEQYF
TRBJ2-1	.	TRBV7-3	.	TGTGCCAGCAGCTTAGCAGCGCACAATGAGCAGTTCTTC	CASSLAAHNEQFF
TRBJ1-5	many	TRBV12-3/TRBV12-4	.	TGTGCCAGCAGGGGCGCAGTCGGGTCCCAGCCCCAGCATTTT	CASRGAVGSQPQHF
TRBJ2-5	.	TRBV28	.	TGTGCCAGCAGTTTAAGGGTGGAGACCCAGTACTTC	CASSLRVETQYF
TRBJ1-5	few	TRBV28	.	TGTGCCAGCAGTACCCCGACGGAGCCCCAGCATTTT	CASSTPTEPQHF
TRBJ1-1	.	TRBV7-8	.	TGTGCCAGCAGCTTCGGACAGTTGAACACTGAAGCTTTCTTT	CASSFGQLNTEAFF
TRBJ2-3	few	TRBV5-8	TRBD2	TGTGCCAGCAGCCCTTATAGCGGGGCTAACACAGATACGCAGTATTTT	CASSPYSGANTDTQYF
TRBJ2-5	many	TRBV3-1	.	TGTGCCAGCAGCCAAGGGTTCCAAGAGACCCAGTACTTC	CASSQGFQETQYF
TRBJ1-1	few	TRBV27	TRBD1	TGTGCCAGCAGACCCGGACAGGGGGTCCTGGCTGAAGCTTTCTTT	CASRPGQGVLAEAFF
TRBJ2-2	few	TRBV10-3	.	TGTGCCATCAGTAACCCAGGGAGCACCGGGGAGCTGTTTTTT	CAISNPGSTGELFF
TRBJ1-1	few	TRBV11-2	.	TGTGCCAGCACCTTGGATATTGCGGGTACTGAAGCTTTCTTT	CASTLDIAGTEAFF
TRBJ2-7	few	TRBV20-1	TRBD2	TGCAGTGCTAGAGATCCTAGCGGGACCAGCTACGAGCAGTACTTC	CSARDPSGTSYEQYF
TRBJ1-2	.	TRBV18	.	TGTGCCAGCTCAACCGACACTAACTATGGCTACACCTTC	CASSTDTNYGYTF
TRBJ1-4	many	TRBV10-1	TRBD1	TGCGCCAGCAGTAGGGGGACAGGGGACGAGGATGAAAAACTGTTTTTT	CASSRGTGDEDEKLFF
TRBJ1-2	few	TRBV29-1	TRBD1	TGCAGCGTTCGCCCTCAAACAGGGGACTATGGCTACACCTTC	CSVRPQTGDYGYTF
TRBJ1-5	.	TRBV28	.	TGTGCCAGCAGGGAAAGCAATCAGCCCCAGCATTTT	CASRESNQPQHF
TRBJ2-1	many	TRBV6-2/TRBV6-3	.	TGTGCCAGCCCCCGTTATTTCTACAATGAGCAGTTCTTC	CASPRYFYNEQFF
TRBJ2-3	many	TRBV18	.	TGTGCCAGCTTACGCGATAGCACAGATACGCAGTATTTT	CASLRDSTDTQYF
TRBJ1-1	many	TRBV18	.	TGTGCCAGCTCACCACAGCCATCTATCACTGAAGCTTTCTTT	CASSPQPSITEAFF
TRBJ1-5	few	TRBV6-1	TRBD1	TGTGCCAGCAGAGCCGGGACAGGGTTTTTTGGCAATCAGCCCCAGCATTTT	CASRAGTGFFGNQPQHF
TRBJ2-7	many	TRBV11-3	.	TGTGCCAGCAGCTTAACAGGCTACGAGCAGTACTTC	CASSLTGYEQYF
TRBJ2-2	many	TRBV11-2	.	TGTGCCACTACCCGCCGGGGGACGGACCTGACCGGGGAGCTGTTTTTT	CATTRRGTDLTGELFF
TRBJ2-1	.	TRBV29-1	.	TGCAGCGTTGGGGATGGGGGCAGTGAGCAGTTCTTC	CSVGDGGSEQFF
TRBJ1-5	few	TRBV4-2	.	TGTGCCAGCAGCCATGTCGGAAATCAGCCCCAGCATTTT	CASSHVGNQPQHF
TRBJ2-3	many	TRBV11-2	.	TGTGCCAGCAGCTTAGGGCAAGCCCTAGTTCCAGATACGCAGTATTTT	CASSLGQALVPDTQYF
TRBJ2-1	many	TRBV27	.	TGTGCCAGCGTAGCAACCAGGGGAGCCTCCAATGAGCAGTTCTTC	CASVATRGASNEQFF
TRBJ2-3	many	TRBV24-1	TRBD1	TGTGCCACCAGTGCTCCGGACAGGAGGTACACAGATACGCAGTATTTT	CATSAPDRRYTDTQYF
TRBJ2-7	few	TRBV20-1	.	TGCAGTGCTAGACTCCAGCCGCGGGCAGCCTACGAGCAGTACTTC	CSARLQPRAAYEQYF
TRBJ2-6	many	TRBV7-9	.	TGTGCCAGCAGCCTCCATCCGGGACACATAAGAAGACCCCTCTCTGGGGCCAACGTCCTGACTTTC	CASSLHPGHIRRPLSGANVLTF
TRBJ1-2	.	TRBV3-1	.	TGTGCCAGCAGCCCGACAGTTACTAACTATGGCTACACCTTC	CASSPTVTNYGYTF
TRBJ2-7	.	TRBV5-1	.	TGCGCCAGCAGCTTGGGGGGAACGGCAGGACGATACGAGCAGTACTTC	CASSLGGTAGRYEQYF
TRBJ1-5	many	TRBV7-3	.	TGTGCCAGCAGCTTAGGGCCCAATCAGCCCCAGCATTTT	CASSLGPNQPQHF
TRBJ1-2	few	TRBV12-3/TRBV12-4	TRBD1	TGTGCCAGCAGTTTAGCCTGGACAGGGGAGGGTTATGGCTACACCTTC	CASSLAWTGEGYGYTF
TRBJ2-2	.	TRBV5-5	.	TGTGCCAGCAGCTTGGAGGGACTGAGCAGGATGGAGCTGTTTTTT	CASSLEGLSRMELFF
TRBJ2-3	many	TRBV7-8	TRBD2	TGTGCCGGCTCCGGGACTAGCGAACCGCGTGATACGCAGTATTTT	CAGSGTSEPRDTQYF
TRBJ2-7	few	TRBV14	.	TGTGCCAGCAGCCCGTACTACCTCCGAGAGCAGTACTTC	CASSPYYLREQYF
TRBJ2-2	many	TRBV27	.	TGTGCCAGCAGCCCCCGCCGGCCCGGAGGGCCCGGGGAGCTGTTTTTT	CASSPRRPGGPGELFF
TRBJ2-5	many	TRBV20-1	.	TGCAGTGCTACCGGGGGCCAAGAGACCCAGTACTTC	CSATGGQETQYF
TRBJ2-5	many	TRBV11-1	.	TGTGCCAGCAGATATAGTCCCGCTCCCCAAGAGACCCAGTACTTC	CASRYSPAPQETQYF
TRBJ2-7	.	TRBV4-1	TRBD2	TGCGCCAGCAGCCAAGAAACTAGCGGGTCCTACGAGCAGTACTTC	CASSQETSGSYEQYF
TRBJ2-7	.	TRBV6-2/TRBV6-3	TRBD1	TGTGCCGGGGGACAGGGTAGCCACGAGCAGTACTTC	CAGGQGSHEQYF
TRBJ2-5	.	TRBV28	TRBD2	TGTGCCAGCAGGCGGACTAGCGGGACGTACCAAGAGACCCAGTACTTC	CASRRTSGTYQETQYF
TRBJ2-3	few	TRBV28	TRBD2	TGTGCCAGCACCCTGATGGCGGGGGGACCCACAGATACGCAGTATTTT	CASTLMAGGPTDTQYF
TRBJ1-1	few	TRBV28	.	TGTGCCAGCAGTTTACTTGCTGGGGAAGCTTTCTTT	CASSLLAGEAFF
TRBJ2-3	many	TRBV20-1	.	TGCAGTGCTTTACAGGGCAGTGATACGCAGTATTTT	CSALQGSDTQYF
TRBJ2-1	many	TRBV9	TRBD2	TGTGCCAGCAGCGCGAATCTAGCGGGGGGGCGTATTGAGCAGTTCTTC	CASSANLAGGRIEQFF
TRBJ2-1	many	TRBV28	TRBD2	TGTGCCAGCAGTTCTTGGGGGGTGGCTAGCGGGGTCAATGAGCAGTTCTTC	CASSSWGVASGVNEQFF
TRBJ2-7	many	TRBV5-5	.	TGTGCCAGCAGCTTGGCTGTTTCAAGGGCCATCTACGAGCAGTACTTC	CASSLAVSRAIYEQYF
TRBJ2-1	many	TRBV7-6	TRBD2	TGTGCCAGCAGCGCACCGGGACTACACTCCTACAATGAGCAGTTCTTC	CASSAPGLHSYNEQFF
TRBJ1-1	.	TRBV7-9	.	TGTGCCAGCAGCTTAGAACGAGGGAACACTGAAGCTTTCTTT	CASSLERGNTEAFF
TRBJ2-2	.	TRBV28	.	TGTGCCAGCAGTTACATACATGCCGGGGAGCTGTTTTTT	CASSYIHAGELFF
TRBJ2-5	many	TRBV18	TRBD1	TGTGCCAGCTCATCAAACAGGGGAGAGACCCAGTACTTC	CASSSNRGETQYF
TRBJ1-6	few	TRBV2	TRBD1	TGTGCCAGCAGTGAGGGCAGGGGGAATTCACCCCTCCACTTT	CASSEGRGNSPLHF
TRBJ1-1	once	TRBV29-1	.	TGCAGCGCCGAGATGAACACTGAAGCTTTCTTT	CSAEMNTEAFF
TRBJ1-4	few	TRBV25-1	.	TGTGCCAGCAGTGTTCGTGAAAAACTGTTTTTT	CASSVREKLFF
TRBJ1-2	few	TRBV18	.	TGTGCCAGCTCACCGGGTTTGGGCTCAGCTAACTATGGCTACACCTTC	CASSPGLGSANYGYTF